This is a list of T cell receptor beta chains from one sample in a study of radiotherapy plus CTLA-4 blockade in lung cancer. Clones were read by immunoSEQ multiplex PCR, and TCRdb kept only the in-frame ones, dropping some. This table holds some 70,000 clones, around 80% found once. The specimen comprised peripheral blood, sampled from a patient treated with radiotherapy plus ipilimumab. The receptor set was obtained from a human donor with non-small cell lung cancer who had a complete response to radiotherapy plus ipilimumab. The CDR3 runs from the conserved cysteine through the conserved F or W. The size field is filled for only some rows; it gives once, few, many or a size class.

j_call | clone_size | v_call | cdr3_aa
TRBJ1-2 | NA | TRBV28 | CASSLSGVPLSGYGYTF
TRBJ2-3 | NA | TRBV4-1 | CASRLSGGLAGIGGDTQYF
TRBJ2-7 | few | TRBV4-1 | CASSQDWTGGVVYEQYF
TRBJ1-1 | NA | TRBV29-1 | CSVAWGRGLNTEAFF
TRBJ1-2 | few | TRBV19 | CASSMTDYGYTF
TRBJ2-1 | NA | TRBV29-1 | CSVGPGTSGRRRGHEQFF
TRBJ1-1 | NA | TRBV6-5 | CASREGVTEAFF
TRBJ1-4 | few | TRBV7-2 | CASSLYPAAGEAGEKLFF
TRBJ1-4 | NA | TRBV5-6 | CASSPGDVGEKLFF
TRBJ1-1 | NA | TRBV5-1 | CASSPAGTGVSEAFF
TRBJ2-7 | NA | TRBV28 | CASSWGEVYEQYF
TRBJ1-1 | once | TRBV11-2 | CASSLGTIDTEAFF
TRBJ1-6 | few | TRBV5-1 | CASRPTAGVDNSPLHF
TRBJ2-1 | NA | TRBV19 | CASRAGRVINNEQFF
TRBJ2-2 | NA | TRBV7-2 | CASSLGGLDTGELFF
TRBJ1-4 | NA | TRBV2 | CASSRDAQEEKLFF
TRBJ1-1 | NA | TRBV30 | CASQLGQGVFGGRSQTEAFF
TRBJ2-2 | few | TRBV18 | CASSQGANTGELFF
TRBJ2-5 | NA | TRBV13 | CASSLGLLGRGEIQYF
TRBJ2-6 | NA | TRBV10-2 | CASSTTGRLNSGANVLTF
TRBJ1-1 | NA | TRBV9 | CASSPHQGANTEAFF
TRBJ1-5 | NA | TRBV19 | CASNSGRPQHF
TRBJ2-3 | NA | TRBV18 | CASSPALAGAGDTQYF
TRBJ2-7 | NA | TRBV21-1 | CASSNQTGNFSYEQYF
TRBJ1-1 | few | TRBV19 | CASSMNPGTNTEAFF
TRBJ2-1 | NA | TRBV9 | CASSVGGTSGRAEQFF
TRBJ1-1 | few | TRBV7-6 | CASSLSRQGRNTEAFF
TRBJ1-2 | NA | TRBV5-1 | CASSTGGPANYGYTF
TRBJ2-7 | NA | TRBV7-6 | CASSLAGTEQYF
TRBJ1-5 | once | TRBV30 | CAWRGTGDQPQHF
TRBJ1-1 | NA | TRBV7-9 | CASSENRLEAFF
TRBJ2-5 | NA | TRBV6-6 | CASSYTDGNRQETQYF
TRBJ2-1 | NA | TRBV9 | CASSVGLNEQFF
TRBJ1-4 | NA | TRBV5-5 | CASSRWDRDEKLFF
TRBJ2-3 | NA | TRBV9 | CASSLSRGGTDTQYF